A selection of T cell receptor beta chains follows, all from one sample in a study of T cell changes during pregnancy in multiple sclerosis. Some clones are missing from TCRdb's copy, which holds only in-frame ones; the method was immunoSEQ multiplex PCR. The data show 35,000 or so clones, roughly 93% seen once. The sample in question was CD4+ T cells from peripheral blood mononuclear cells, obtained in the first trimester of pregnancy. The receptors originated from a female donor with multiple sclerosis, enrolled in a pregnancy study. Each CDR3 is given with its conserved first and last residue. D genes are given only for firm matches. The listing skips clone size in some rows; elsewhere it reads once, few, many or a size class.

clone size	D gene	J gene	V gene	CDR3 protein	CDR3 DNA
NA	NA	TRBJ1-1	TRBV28	CASSVGGSIGAFF	TGTGCCAGCAGTGTAGGGGGTAGTATAGGAGCTTTCTTT
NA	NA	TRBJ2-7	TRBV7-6	CASSFRTSLSYEQYF	TGTGCCAGCAGTTTCCGGACTTCACTATCCTACGAGCAGTACTTC
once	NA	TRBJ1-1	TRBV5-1	CASSSSYPNTEAFF	TGCGCCAGCAGCTCAAGCTACCCCAACACTGAAGCTTTCTTT
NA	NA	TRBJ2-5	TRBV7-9	CASSPPSRTQYF	TGTGCCAGCAGCCCTCCGAGTCGGACCCAGTACTTC
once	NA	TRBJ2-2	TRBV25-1	CASSEYADLTGELFF	TGTGCCAGCAGTGAATATGCGGATCTTACCGGGGAGCTGTTTTTT
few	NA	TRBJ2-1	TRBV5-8	CASSFTLVDEQFF	TGTGCCAGCAGCTTTACACTAGTAGATGAGCAGTTCTTC
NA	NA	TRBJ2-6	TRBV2	CASSVPGVANVLTF	TGTGCCAGCAGTGTGCCAGGGGTGGCCAACGTCCTGACTTTC
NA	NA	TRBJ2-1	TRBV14	CASSLPEGARFF	TGTGCCAGCAGCCTCCCGGAGGGGGCAAGGTTCTTC
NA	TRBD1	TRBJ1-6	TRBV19	CASRDRGYNSPLHF	TGTGCCAGTCGGGACAGAGGATATAATTCACCCCTCCACTTT
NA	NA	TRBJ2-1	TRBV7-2	CASSSYWGDNEQFF	TGTGCCAGCAGCTCGTATTGGGGGGATAATGAGCAGTTCTTC
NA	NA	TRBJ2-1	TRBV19	CASSTTEFYNEQFF	TGTGCCAGTAGTACCACAGAGTTCTACAATGAGCAGTTCTTC
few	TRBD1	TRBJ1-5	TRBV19	CASSPLRTGGYSNQPQHF	TGTGCCAGTAGTCCCCTAAGGACAGGGGGCTATAGCAATCAGCCCCAGCATTTT
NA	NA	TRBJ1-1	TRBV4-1	CASSQEGRGAEAFF	TGCGCCAGCAGCCAAGAGGGCAGGGGCGCTGAAGCTTTCTTT
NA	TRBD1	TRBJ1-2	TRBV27	CASSTRQGRNPNYGYTF	TGTGCCAGCAGTACCAGACAGGGGAGGAATCCTAACTATGGCTACACCTTC
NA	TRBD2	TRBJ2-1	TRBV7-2	CASSLSGGGYNEQFF	TGTGCCAGCAGCTTATCTGGCGGGGGTTACAATGAGCAGTTCTTC
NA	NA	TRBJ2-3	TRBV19	CASGTFTDTQYF	TGTGCCAGTGGGACTTTCACAGATACGCAGTATTTT
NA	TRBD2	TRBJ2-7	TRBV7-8	CASSLAGGGSPYEQYF	TGTGCCAGCAGCTTAGCTGGGGGGGGGTCCCCCTACGAGCAGTACTTC
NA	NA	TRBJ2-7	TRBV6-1	CASSARGPADEQYF	TGTGCCAGCAGCGCCAGGGGCCCAGCGGACGAGCAGTACTTC
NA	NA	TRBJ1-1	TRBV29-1	CSVGAGGATEAFF	TGCAGCGTCGGGGCGGGGGGGGCCACTGAAGCTTTCTTT
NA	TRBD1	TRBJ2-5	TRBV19	CATSLRPGQGLETQYF	TGTGCCACCTCCCTCCGACCGGGACAGGGGTTAGAGACCCAGTACTTC
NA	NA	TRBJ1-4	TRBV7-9	CASSLALREKLFF	TGTGCCAGCAGCTTAGCGCTACGTGAAAAACTGTTTTTT
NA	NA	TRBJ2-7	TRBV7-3	CASSPTGFEREQYF	TGTGCCAGCAGCCCTACAGGGTTTGAGCGCGAGCAGTACTTC
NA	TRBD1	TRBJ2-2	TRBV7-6	CASSLAGGTGVSGELFF	TGTGCCAGCAGCTTAGCGGGTGGGACAGGGGTATCCGGGGAGCTGTTTTTT
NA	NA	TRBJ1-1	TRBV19	CASSPGPGETNTEAFF	TGTGCCAGTAGTCCCGGTCCGGGGGAGACGAACACTGAAGCTTTCTTT
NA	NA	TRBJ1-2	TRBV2	CASSESFATVYGYTF	TGTGCCAGCAGTGAGTCCTTTGCGACTGTTTATGGCTACACCTTC
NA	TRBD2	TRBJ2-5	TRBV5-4	CASSLVAREGRETQYF	TGTGCCAGCAGCTTGGTGGCGCGGGAGGGCCGAGAGACCCAGTACTTC
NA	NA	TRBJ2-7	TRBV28	CASMTASYGAAHEQYF	TGTGCCAGCATGACCGCGAGTTATGGGGCCGCCCACGAGCAGTACTTC
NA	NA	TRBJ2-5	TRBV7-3	CASSFGVGQQETQYF	TGTGCCAGCAGCTTTGGGGTAGGACAGCAAGAGACCCAGTACTTC
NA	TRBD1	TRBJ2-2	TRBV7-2	CASSLRTGGTGELFF	TGTGCCAGCAGCCTTCGGACAGGGGGGACCGGGGAGCTGTTTTTT
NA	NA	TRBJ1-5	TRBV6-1	CASKQGNQPQHF	TGTGCCAGCAAACAGGGCAATCAGCCCCAGCATTTT
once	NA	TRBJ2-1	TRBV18	CASSPLQGYNEQFF	TGTGCCAGCTCACCTCTCCAGGGTTACAATGAGCAGTTCTTC
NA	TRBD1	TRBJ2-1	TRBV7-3	CASSPAGTGVYNEQFF	TGTGCCAGCAGCCCCGCCGGGACAGGCGTATACAATGAGCAGTTCTTC
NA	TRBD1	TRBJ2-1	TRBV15	CATSTIRDRAHNEQFF	TGTGCCACCAGCACAATCAGGGACAGGGCACACAATGAGCAGTTCTTC
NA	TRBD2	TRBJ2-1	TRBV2	CATSSLAGGYNEQFF	TGTGCCACTAGCTCTCTAGCGGGAGGGTACAATGAGCAGTTCTTC
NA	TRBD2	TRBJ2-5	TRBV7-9	CASSFRLAGGGETQYF	TGTGCCAGCAGCTTTCGACTAGCGGGAGGCGGGGAGACCCAGTACTTC
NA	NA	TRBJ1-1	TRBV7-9	CASSYAGEQQRSEAFF	TGTGCCAGCAGCTACGCAGGGGAACAACAGCGGTCTGAAGCTTTCTTT
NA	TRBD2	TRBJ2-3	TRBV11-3	CASSLTSGSPPSTDTQYF	TGTGCCAGCAGCTTGACTAGCGGGAGCCCTCCTAGCACAGATACGCAGTATTTT
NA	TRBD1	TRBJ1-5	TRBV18	CASSPGFGTGVNQPQHF	TGTGCCAGCTCACCAGGTTTCGGGACAGGGGTCAATCAGCCCCAGCATTTT
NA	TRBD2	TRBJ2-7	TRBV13	CASSQAGAVSYEQYF	TGTGCCAGCAGCCAAGCGGGAGCCGTCTCCTACGAGCAGTACTTC
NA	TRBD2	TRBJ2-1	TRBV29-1	CSVGVRARERYNEQFF	TGCAGCGTGGGGGTCAGGGCGCGGGAGAGGTACAATGAGCAGTTCTTC
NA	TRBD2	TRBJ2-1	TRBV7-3	CASSPSGGGVNEQFF	TGTGCCAGCAGCCCCTCTGGCGGGGGGGTCAATGAGCAGTTCTTC
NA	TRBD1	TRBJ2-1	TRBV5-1	CASSFEGGGIRFYNEQFF	TGCGCCAGCAGCTTTGAAGGGGGCGGAATCCGGTTCTACAATGAGCAGTTCTTC
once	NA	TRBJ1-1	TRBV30	CAWQGGTEAFF	TGTGCCTGGCAAGGGGGCACTGAAGCTTTCTTT
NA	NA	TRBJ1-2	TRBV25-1	CASSEYGSGGGGYTF	TGTGCCAGCAGTGAATATGGGAGCGGGGGGGGTGGCTACACCTTC
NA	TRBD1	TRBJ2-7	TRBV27	CASSRQGGAYEQYF	TGTGCCAGCAGCCGACAGGGGGGAGCCTACGAGCAGTACTTC
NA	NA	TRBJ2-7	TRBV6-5	CASSRTTLSYEQYF	TGTGCCAGCAGTCGGACTACCCTCTCCTACGAGCAGTACTTC
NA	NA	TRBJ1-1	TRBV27	CAIWDIWGTEAFF	TGTGCCATCTGGGACATTTGGGGCACTGAAGCTTTCTTT
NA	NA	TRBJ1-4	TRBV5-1	CASSFRTGEKLFF	TGCGCCAGCAGCTTTAGAACCGGTGAAAAACTGTTTTTT
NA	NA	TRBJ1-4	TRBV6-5	CASRQGVGKLFF	TGTGCCAGCCGGCAGGGTGTAGGAAAACTGTTTTTT
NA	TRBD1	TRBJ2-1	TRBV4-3	CASSIRTGDEQFF	TGCGCCAGCAGCATACGGACAGGGGATGAGCAGTTCTTC